The next 9 T cell receptor beta chains were all read from a single sample in a study of tumor-infiltrating lymphocytes in primary liver carcinoma. The tissue used was unsorted bulk material of about 19-34 mg. RNA and DNA were co-extracted from it with the AllPrep DNA/RNA mini kit. A primer in the constant region served to generate TCR beta cDNA from around 500 ng of total RNA. Library construction for TCR beta comprised three nested multiplex PCR rounds performed with slightly modified ARM-PCR. Amplification in the first two PCR rounds was performed using TRBV1-TRBV30 forward primers and a C-beta reverse primer for around 11 cycles each. TCRdb itself ran the multiplex PCR reads through MiXCR, one entry per CDR3 protein. The sample shows about 92,000 distinct CDR3 sequences, 65% to 70% of them seen only once. Sequenced: tumor-adjacent normal liver tissue. These receptors originate from a man aged 40-49 years with primary liver carcinoma and hepatitis B virus infection.

As concerns this clonotype: The germline gene is not matched at one end of the junction; a read error may be the cause. The V call is TRBV6-5, the J call TRBJ1-1, with TRBD1 identical over 8 bases. The CDR3 extends over 15 amino acids. Germline V lookup: CDR1 MNHEY, CDR2 SVGAGI. In DNA, the CDR3 is TGTGCCAGCTGTTACGCCCTGGACAGGGCACCAAAAGCTTTCTTT. This sequence encodes CASCYALDRAPKAFF.

The count of this clonotype is one. The gene calls are TRBV11-2 and TRBJ2-7; D assignment may be TRBD1 or TRBD2 (5 bases each). The V end lost 0 bases, the J end lost 2 bases, and 17 bases lay between the germline ends. The germline V gene has CDR1 SGHAT and CDR2 FQNNGV. CDR3 length: 17 residues. The DNA of the CDR3 is TGTGCCAGCAGCTTAGACATCGGGGCACCCAGCACCTACGAGCAGTACTTC. Its translation: CASSLDIGAPSTYEQYF.

Remarks on this clonotype: The CDR3 carries no conserved terminal phenylalanine or tryptophan, so it likely arises from a read error. The DNA is omitted, as the CDR3 cannot be located on it reliably, and the CDR3 follows TCRdb's listing. This chain links TRBV7-8 with TRBJ2-2; the D call in the table, TRBD1, was not verified against the DNA. The CDR3 spans 17 amino acids, including both terminal residues. Germline V lookup: CDR1 SGHVS, CDR2 FQNEAQ. This CDR3 reads CASSVSRGGFITGELFS.

V gene TRBV7-9 combines with J gene TRBJ2-2; unclear D gene. V lost 2 bases and J lost 6, with 16 bases in between. The CDR3 covers 16 residues. CDR1 and CDR2 from the germline V gene are SEHNR and FQNEAQ (reference sequence). The CDR3 coding sequence is TGTGCCAGCAGCTTAAGTATAGCTAGTCGAGCCGGGGAGCTGTTTTTT. Translation: CASSLSIASRAGELFF. The full variable domain, with the rest looked up from reference TRBV7-9 and TRBJ2-2, is DTGVSQNPRHKITKRGQNVTFRCDPISEHNRLYWYRQTLGQGPEFLTYFQNEAQLEKSRLLSDRFSAERPKGSFSTLEIQRTEQGDSAMYLCASSLSIASRAGELFFGEGSRLTVL.

A note on this clonotype: This sequence may be a read error, since a much larger clone differs from it by one base. As DNA, the CDR3 is TGTGCCAGCAGCTGTCTGGACAGAAGCACAGATACGCGGTATTTT. As protein: CASSCLDRSTDTRYF. The rearrangement links TRBV5-5 to TRBJ2-3; D is possibly TRBD1 (6 bases). The CDR3 is 15 residues long. Germline CDR1 reads SGHKS; CDR2 reads YYEKEE (reference sequence).

This chain connects TRBV10-3 to TRBJ2-7, with 11 bases fitting TRBD2. Germline V gene lookup returns CDR1 ENHRY and CDR2 SYGVKD. J gave up 4 bases and V 6 bases, and 17 bases lay outside the gene matches. The CDR3 is 18 amino acids. The CDR3 spells CAISSGLAASPFSYEQYF. The CDR3 DNA follows: TGTGCCATCAGCTCGGGACTAGCGGCGTCCCCCTTCTCTTACGAGCAGTACTTC.

V usage is TRBV11-1 and J usage is TRBJ2-1, with TRBD2 identical over 8 bases. CDR3 length: 16 residues. Germline CDR1 and CDR2: SGHAT and FQDESV (reference sequence). CDR3 loop: CISSPSGPSSYNEQFF. The CDR3 DNA reads TGTATCAGCAGCCCTAGCGGGCCTAGCTCCTACAATGAGCAGTTCTTC. Using reference TRBV11-1 and TRBJ2-1 for the parts outside the CDR3, the full variable domain is EAEVAQSPRYKITEKSQAVAFWCDPISGHATLYWYRQILGQGPELLVQFQDESVVDDSQLPKDRFSAERLKGVDSTLKIQPAELGDSAMYLCISSPSGPSSYNEQFFGPGTRLTVL.

This chain connects TRBV6-6 to TRBJ2-1; D uncertain. The CDR3 is 14 amino acids. Trimming shortened V by 7 bases and J by 5 bases, and 15 bases separated the two germline ends. In germline, CDR1 is MNHNY, CDR2 SVGAGI (reference sequence). CDR3 in amino acids: CASTFGAAHNEQFF. As DNA, the CDR3 is TGTGCCAGCACTTTCGGCGCAGCCCACAATGAGCAGTTCTTC.

The table lists this clonotype with many counts. V gene TRBV10-3 combines with J gene TRBJ2-1, with a tentative D call TRBD1 (8 bases). CDR3 size: 16 residues. V was trimmed by 3 bases and J by 12 bases, leaving 24 bases between them. Germline assignment: CDR1 ENHRY and CDR2 SYGVKD. The DNA for the CDR3 is TGTGCCATCAGTGACCATCTGCTCGGACAGGGAGGGTGGCAGTTCTTC. Its protein is CAISDHLLGQGGWQFF.